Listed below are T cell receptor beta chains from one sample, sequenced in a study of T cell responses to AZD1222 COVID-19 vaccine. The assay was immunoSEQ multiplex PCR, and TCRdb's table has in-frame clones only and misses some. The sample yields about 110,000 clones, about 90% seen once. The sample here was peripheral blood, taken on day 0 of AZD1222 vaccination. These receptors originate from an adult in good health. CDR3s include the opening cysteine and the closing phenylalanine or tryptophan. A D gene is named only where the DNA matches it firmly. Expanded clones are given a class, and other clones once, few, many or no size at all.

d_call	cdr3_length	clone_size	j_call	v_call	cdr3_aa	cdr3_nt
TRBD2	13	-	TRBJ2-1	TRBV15	CATAGTRWNEQFF	TGTGCCACTGCCGGGACTAGGTGGAATGAGCAGTTCTTC
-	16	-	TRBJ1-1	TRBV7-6	CASSLGRVAPGTEAFF	TGTGCCAGCAGCCTTGGACGGGTAGCCCCGGGCACTGAAGCTTTCTTT
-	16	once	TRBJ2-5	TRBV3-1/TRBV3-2	CASSQAKVGLQETQYF	TGTGCCAGCAGCCAAGCAAAAGTGGGCCTCCAAGAGACCCAGTACTTC
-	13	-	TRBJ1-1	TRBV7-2	CASSLDLDVEAFF	TGTGCCAGCAGCTTAGACCTGGACGTTGAAGCTTTCTTT
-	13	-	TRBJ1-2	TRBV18	CASSPQGNYGYTF	TGTGCCAGCTCACCACAGGGCAACTATGGCTACACCTTC
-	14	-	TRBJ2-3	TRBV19	CASNPGGRTDTQYF	TGTGCCAGTAATCCCGGGGGCAGGACAGATACGCAGTATTTT
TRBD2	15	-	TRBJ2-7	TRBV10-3	CAISKTSGLSYEQYF	TGTGCCATCAGTAAAACTAGCGGCTTATCCTACGAGCAGTACTTC
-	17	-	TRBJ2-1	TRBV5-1	CASSLAFGGIFPNEQFF	TGCGCCAGCAGCTTGGCCTTTGGGGGCATTTTTCCCAATGAGCAGTTCTTC
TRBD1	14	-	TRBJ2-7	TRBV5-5	CASSDRDRRWEQYF	TGTGCCAGCAGCGACCGGGACAGGCGCTGGGAGCAGTACTTC
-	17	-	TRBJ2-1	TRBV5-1	CASSLNSHQSSYNEQFF	TGCGCCAGCAGCTTGAACAGCCACCAGAGCTCCTACAATGAGCAGTTCTTC
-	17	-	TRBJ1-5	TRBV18	CASSPPAPGISNQPQHF	TGTGCCAGCTCCCCGCCTGCCCCCGGGATCAGCAATCAGCCCCAGCATTTT
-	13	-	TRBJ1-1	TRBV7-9	CASSLSANTEAFF	TGTGCCAGCAGCTTGTCCGCAAACACTGAAGCTTTCTTT
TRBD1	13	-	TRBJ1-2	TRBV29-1	CGTQRQGYYGYTF	TGCGGGACGCAGAGACAGGGCTACTATGGCTACACCTTC
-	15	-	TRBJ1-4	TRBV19	CASSEGIVGYEKLFF	TGTGCCAGTAGTGAGGGGATCGTGGGGTATGAAAAACTGTTTTTT
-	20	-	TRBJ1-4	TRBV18	CASSRTTVGNAQLGNEKLFF	TGTGCCAGCTCACGGACTACAGTCGGGAATGCACAACTTGGTAATGAAAAACTGTTTTTT
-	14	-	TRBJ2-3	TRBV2	CASSGDLSTDTQYF	TGTGCCAGCAGTGGCGACCTAAGCACAGATACGCAGTATTTT
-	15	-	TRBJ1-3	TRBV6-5	CASSPGYYSGNTIYF	TGTGCCAGCAGCCCAGGTTATTACTCTGGAAACACCATATATTTT
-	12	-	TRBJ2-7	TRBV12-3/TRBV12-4	CASSHGPSQQYF	TGTGCCAGCAGCCATGGGCCCAGCCAGCAGTACTTC
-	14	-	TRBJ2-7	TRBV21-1	CASTLAGSSYEQYF	TGTGCCAGCACGTTGGCAGGGTCCTCCTACGAGCAGTACTTC
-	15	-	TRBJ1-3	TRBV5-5	CASSIAGVSGNTIYF	TGTGCCAGCAGCATCGCGGGCGTCTCTGGAAACACCATATATTTT
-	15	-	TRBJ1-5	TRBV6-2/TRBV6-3	CASSRGGSTHQPQHF	TGTGCCAGCAGTCGGGGGGGCAGCACCCATCAGCCCCAGCATTTT
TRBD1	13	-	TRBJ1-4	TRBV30	CAWRDRVIEKLFF	TGTGCCTGGAGGGACAGGGTTATCGAAAAACTGTTTTTT
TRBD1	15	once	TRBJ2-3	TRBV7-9	CASSLNRGGTDTQYF	TGTGCCAGCAGCTTAAACAGGGGAGGCACAGATACGCAGTATTTT
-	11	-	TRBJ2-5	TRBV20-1	CSARPSQTQYF	TGCAGTGCTAGACCTTCTCAGACCCAGTACTTC
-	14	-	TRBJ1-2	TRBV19	CASRILGQSYGYTF	TGTGCCAGTAGGATTCTTGGACAGTCCTATGGCTACACCTTC
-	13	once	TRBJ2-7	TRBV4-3	CASSQEQGYEQYF	TGCGCCAGCAGCCAGGAACAGGGCTACGAGCAGTACTTC
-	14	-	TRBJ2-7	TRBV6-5	CASPPQGGFPEQYF	TGTGCCAGCCCACCACAGGGGGGGTTCCCCGAGCAGTACTTC
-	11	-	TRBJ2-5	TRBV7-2	CASIERQTQYF	TGTGCCAGCATCGAGAGGCAGACCCAGTACTTC
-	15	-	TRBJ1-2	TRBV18	CASSPPERSVYGYTF	TGTGCCAGCTCACCACCGGAAAGGTCGGTCTATGGCTACACCTTC
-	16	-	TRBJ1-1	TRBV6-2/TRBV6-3	CASSEAWYRRNTEAFF	TGTGCCAGCAGTGAGGCTTGGTATAGACGGAACACTGAAGCTTTCTTT
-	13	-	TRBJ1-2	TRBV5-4	CASSFVGASGYTF	TGTGCCAGCAGCTTTGTGGGGGCGAGCGGCTACACCTTC
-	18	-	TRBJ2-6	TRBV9	CASSVSGTSTSGANVLTF	TGTGCCAGCAGCGTATCGGGGACGTCTACCTCTGGGGCCAACGTCCTGACTTTC
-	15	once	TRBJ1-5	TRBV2	CASSRAQGRNQPQHF	TGTGCCAGCAGCCGAGCCCAGGGACGCAATCAGCCCCAGCATTTT
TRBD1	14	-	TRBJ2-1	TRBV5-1	CASSYGQGYNEQFF	TGCGCCAGCAGCTACGGACAGGGGTACAATGAGCAGTTCTTC
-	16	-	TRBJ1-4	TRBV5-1	CASSLGEAGSQEKLFF	TGCGCCAGCAGCTTGGGCGAGGCAGGAAGCCAGGAAAAACTGTTTTTT
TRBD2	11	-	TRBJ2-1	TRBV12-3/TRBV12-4	CASSLRGGWFF	TGTGCCAGCAGTCTTCGGGGGGGCTGGTTCTTC
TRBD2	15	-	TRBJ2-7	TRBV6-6	CASANLAGSTYEQYF	TGTGCCAGCGCTAATTTAGCGGGGTCGACCTACGAGCAGTACTTC
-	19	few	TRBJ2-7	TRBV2	CASSGEAGTGLVMAYEQYF	TGTGCCAGCAGTGGTGAGGCCGGGACTGGTCTTGTGATGGCCTACGAGCAGTACTTC
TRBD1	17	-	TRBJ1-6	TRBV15	CATSSGTGGPGGSPLHF	TGTGCCACCAGCAGCGGGACAGGGGGACCGGGAGGTTCACCCCTCCACTTT
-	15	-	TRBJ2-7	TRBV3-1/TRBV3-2	CACSPGASSSYEQYF	TGTGCCTGCTCACCCGGGGCTTCCTCCTCCTACGAGCAGTACTTC
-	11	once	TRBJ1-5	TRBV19	CASSIPGPQHF	TGTGCCAGTAGTATCCCCGGGCCCCAGCATTTT
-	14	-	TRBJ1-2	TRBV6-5	CASSYSGQGDGYTF	TGTGCCAGCAGTTACTCGGGTCAGGGAGATGGCTACACCTTC
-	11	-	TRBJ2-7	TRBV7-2	CASSLVHEQYF	TGTGCCAGCAGCTTAGTACACGAGCAGTACTTC
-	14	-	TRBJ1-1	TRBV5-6	CASRGGHSNTEAFF	TGTGCCAGTCGAGGCGGACACTCGAACACTGAAGCTTTCTTT
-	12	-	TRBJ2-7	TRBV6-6	CASRGWLDEQYF	TGTGCCAGCAGGGGGTGGCTGGACGAGCAGTACTTC
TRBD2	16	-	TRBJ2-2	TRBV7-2	CASSLGLAGGGGELFF	TGTGCCAGCAGCTTAGGACTAGCGGGGGGAGGCGGGGAGCTGTTTTTT
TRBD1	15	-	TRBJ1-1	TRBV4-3	CASSQGRQGNTEAFF	TGCGCCAGCAGCCAAGGTAGACAGGGGAACACTGAAGCTTTCTTT
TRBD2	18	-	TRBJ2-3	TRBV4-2	CASSQDLTGGAGADTQYF	TGTGCCAGCAGCCAAGATCTAACGGGGGGGGCCGGCGCAGATACGCAGTATTTT
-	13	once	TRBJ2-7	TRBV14	CASSHRRAYEQYF	TGTGCCAGCAGCCACCGAAGGGCCTACGAGCAGTACTTC
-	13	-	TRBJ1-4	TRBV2	CASSVNSNEKLFF	TGTGCCAGCAGTGTTAATTCTAATGAAAAACTGTTTTTT
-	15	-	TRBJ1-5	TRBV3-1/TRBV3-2	CASSQPRMVNQPQHF	TGTGCCAGCAGCCAACCGCGGATGGTCAATCAGCCCCAGCATTTT
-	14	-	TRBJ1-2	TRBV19	CASRRDFSGYGYTF	TGTGCCAGTAGGCGAGACTTCTCAGGCTATGGCTACACCTTC